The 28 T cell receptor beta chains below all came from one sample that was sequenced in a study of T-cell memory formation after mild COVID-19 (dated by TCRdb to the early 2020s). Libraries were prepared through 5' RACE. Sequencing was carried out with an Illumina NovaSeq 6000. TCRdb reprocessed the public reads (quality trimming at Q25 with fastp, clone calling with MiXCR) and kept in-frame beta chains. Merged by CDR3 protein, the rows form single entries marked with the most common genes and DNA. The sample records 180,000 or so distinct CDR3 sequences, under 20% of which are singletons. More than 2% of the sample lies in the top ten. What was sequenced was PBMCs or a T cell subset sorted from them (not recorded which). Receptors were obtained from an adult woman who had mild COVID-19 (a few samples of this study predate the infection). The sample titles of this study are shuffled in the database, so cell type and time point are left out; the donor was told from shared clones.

The CDR3 protein is CASSPRTGLSEQFF. The CDR3 bases are TGTGCCAGCAGCCCCAGGACAGGGTTGAGTGAGCAGTTCTTC. The V and J genes are TRBV12-3 or TRBV12-4 and TRBJ2-1, with 8 nucleotides matching TRBD1. Germline trimming cut 6 bases from V and 9 bases from J; bases unmatched to any gene: 10. CDR3 length: 14 residues.

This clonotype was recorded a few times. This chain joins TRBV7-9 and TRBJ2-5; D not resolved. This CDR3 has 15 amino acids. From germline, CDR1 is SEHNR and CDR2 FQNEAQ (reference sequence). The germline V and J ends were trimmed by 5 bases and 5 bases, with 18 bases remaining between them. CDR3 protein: CASSPKLRSVETQYF. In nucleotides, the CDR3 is TGTGCCAGCAGCCCCAAGCTTAGGTCTGTGGAGACCCAGTACTTC.

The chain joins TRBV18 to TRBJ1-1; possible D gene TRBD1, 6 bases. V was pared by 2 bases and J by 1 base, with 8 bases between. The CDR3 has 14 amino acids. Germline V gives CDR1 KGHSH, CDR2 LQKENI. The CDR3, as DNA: TGTGCCAGCTCACCAGGGGACAAGAACACTGAAGCTTTCTTT. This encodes CASSPGDKNTEAFF.

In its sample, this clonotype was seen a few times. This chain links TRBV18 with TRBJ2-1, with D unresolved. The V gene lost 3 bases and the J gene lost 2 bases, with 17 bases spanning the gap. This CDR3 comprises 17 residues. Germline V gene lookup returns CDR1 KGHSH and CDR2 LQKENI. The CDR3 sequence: CASSPMVLRVTYNEQFF. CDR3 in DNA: TGTGCCAGCTCACCGATGGTCCTCCGCGTTACCTACAATGAGCAGTTCTTC.

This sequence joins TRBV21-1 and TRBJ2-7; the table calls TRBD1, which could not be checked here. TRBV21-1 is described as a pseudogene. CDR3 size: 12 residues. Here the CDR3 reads CASGWGTYEQYF. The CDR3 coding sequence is TGTGCCAGCGGATGGGGGACCTACGAGCAGTACTTC.

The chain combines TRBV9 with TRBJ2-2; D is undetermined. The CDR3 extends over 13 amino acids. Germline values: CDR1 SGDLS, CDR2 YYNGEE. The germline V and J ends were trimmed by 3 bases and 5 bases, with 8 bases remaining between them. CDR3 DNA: TGTGCCAGCAGCGCCTCTACGACCGGGGAGCTGTTTTTT. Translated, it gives CASSASTTGELFF.

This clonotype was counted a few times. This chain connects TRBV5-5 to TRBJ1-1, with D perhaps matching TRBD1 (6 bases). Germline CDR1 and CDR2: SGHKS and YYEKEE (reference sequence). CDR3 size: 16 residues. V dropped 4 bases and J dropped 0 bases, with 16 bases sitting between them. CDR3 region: CASSRSWGALNTEAFF. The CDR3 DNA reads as TGTGCCAGCAGCCGGTCGTGGGGGGCGCTGAACACTGAAGCTTTCTTT.

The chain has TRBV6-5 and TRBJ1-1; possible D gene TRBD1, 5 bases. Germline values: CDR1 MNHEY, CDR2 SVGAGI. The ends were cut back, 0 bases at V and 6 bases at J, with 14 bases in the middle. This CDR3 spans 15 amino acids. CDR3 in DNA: TGTGCCAGCAGTTACTCGAGCCGGGGGAGGGCTGAAGCTTTCTTT. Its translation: CASSYSSRGRAEAFF.

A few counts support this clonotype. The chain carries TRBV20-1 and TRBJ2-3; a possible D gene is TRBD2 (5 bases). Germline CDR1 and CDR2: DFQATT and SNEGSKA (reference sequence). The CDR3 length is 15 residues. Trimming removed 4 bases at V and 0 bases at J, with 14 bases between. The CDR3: CSAIKRLESTDTQYF. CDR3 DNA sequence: TGCAGTGCTATTAAGCGGCTAGAAAGCACAGATACGCAGTATTTT.

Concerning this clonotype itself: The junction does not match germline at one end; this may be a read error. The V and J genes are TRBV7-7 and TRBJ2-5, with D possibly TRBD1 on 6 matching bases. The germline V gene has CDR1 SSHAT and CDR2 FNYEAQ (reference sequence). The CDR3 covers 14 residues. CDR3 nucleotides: TGTGCTAGCAGCCCTACAGGGAACAAAGAGACCCAGTACTTC. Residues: CASSPTGNKETQYF.

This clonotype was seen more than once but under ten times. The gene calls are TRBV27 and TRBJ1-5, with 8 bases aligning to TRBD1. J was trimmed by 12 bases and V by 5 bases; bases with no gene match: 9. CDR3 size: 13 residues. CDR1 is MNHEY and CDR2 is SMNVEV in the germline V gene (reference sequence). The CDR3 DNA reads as TGTGCCAGCAGTAACGACGGGACAGGCCTCCAGCATTTT. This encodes CASSNDGTGLQHF.

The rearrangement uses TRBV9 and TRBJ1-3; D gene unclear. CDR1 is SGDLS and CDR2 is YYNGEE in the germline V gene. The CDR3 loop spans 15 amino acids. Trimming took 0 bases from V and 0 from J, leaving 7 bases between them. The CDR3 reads CASSVGYNSGNTIYF. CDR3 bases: TGTGCCAGCAGCGTAGGGTACAACTCTGGAAACACCATATATTTT.

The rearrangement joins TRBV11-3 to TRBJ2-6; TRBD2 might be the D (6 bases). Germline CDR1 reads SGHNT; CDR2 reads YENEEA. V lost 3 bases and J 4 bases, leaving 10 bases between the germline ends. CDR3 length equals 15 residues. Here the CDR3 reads CASSFPGDGANVLTF. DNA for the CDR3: TGTGCCAGCAGCTTCCCGGGGGACGGGGCCAACGTCCTGACTTTC.

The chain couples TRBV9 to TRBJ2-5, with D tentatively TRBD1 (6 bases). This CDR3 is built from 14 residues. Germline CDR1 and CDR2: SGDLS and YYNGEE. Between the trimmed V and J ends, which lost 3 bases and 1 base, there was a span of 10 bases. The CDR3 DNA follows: TGTGCCAGCAGCGGGGACACGGTCCAAGAGACCCAGTACTTC. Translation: CASSGDTVQETQYF.

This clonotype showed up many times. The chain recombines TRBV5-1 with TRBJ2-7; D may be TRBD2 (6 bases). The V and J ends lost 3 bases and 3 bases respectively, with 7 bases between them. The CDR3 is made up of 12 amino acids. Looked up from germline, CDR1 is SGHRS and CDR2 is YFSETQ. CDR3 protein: CASSSGSYEQYF. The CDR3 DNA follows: TGCGCCAGCAGCTCCGGGAGCTACGAGCAGTACTTC.

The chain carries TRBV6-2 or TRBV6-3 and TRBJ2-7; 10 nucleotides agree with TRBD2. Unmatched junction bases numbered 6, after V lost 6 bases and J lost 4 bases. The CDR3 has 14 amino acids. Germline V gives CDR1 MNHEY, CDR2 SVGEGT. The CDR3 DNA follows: TGTGCCAGCAGAGATAGCGGGAGGACATACGAGCAGTACTTC. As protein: CASRDSGRTYEQYF.

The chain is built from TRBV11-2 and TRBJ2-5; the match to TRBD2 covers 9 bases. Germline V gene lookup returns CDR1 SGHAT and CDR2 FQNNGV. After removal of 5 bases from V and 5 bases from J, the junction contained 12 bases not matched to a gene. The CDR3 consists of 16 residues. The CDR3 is CASSLRGRGGKETQYF. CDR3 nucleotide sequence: TGTGCCAGCAGCCTGAGGGGGCGGGGGGGCAAGGAGACCCAGTACTTC.

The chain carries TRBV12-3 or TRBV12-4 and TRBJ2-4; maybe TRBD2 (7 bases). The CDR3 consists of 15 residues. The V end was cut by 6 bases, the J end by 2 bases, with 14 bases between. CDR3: CASSLGGPSKNIQYF. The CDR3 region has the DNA TGTGCCAGCAGCCTGGGGGGGCCTTCCAAAAACATTCAGTACTTC.

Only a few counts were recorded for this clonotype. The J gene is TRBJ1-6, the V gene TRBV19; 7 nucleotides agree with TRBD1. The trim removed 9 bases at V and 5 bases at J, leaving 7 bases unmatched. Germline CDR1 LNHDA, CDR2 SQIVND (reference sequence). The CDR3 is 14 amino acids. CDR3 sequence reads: CASQGTANNSPLHF. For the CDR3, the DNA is TGTGCCAGCCAAGGGACAGCTAATAATTCACCCCTCCACTTT. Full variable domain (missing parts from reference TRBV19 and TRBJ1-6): DGGITQSPKYLFRKEGQNVTLSCEQNLNHDAMYWYRQDPGQGLRLIYYSQIVNDFQKGDIAEGYSVSREKKESFPLTVTSAQKNPTAFYLCASQGTANNSPLHFGNGTRLTVT.

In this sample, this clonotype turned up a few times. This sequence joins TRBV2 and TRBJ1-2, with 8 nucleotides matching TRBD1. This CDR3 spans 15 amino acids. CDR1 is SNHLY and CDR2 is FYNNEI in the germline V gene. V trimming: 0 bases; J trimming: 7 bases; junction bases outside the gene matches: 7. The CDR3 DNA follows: TGTGCCAGCAGTGAAGCGGGCAGGGGGCATAGTGGCTACACCTTC. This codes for CASSEAGRGHSGYTF.

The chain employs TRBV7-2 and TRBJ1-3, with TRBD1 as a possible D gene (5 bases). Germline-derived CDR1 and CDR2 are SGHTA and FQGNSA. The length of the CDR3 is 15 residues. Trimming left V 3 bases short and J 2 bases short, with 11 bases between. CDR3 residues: CASSLGRGAGNTIYF. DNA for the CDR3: TGTGCCAGCAGCTTGGGGCGGGGGGCTGGAAACACCATATATTTT.

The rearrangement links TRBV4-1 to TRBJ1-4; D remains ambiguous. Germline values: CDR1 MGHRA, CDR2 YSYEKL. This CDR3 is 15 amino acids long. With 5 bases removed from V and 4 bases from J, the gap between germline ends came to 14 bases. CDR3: CASSARVTVNEKLFF. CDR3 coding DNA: TGCGCCAGCAGCGCAAGAGTAACAGTTAATGAAAAACTGTTTTTT.

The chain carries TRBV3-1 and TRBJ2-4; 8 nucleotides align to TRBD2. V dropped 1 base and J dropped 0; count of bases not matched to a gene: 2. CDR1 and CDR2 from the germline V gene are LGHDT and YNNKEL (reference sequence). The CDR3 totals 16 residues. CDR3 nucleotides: TGTGCCAGCAGCCAAGGACGGGAGGGAGCCAAAAACATTCAGTACTTC. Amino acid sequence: CASSQGREGAKNIQYF.

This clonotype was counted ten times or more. The CDR3 DNA reads as TGTGCCAGCAGCACCAAGTGGGACCAGCCCCAGCATTTT. This sequence encodes CASSTKWDQPQHF. The rearrangement uses TRBV7-9 and TRBJ1-5; D perhaps matches TRBD1 (5 bases). Deletions cut 5 bases from V and 7 bases from J, with 12 bases between. The CDR3 sequence is 13 residues long. From germline, CDR1 is SEHNR and CDR2 FQNEAQ (reference sequence).

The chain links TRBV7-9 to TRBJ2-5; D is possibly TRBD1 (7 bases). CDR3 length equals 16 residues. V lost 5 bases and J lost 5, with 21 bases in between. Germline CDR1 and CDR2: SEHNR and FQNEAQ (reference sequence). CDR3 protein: CASSPPRAGGRETQYF. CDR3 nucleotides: TGTGCCAGCAGCCCTCCCCGTGCAGGGGGGCGGGAGACCCAGTACTTC. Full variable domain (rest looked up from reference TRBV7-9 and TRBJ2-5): DTGVSQNPRHKITKRGQNVTFRCDPISEHNRLYWYRQTLGQGPEFLTYFQNEAQLEKSRLLSDRFSAERPKGSFSTLEIQRTEQGDSAMYLCASSPPRAGGRETQYFGPGTRLLVL.

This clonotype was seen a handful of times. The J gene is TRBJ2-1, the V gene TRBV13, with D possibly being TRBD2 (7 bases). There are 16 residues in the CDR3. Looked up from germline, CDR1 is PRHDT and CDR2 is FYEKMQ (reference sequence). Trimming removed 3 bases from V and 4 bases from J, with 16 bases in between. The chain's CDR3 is CASSFHGRGQYNEQFF. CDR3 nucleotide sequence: TGTGCCAGCAGCTTCCACGGGCGGGGGCAGTACAATGAGCAGTTCTTC.

CDR3 amino acids: CATSRFSGTYNEQFF. DNA for the CDR3: TGTGCCACCTCTCGATTTAGCGGGACCTACAATGAGCAGTTCTTC. V usage is TRBV6-5 and J usage is TRBJ2-1; 8 nucleotides agree with TRBD2. V trimming: 10 bases; J trimming: 2 bases; junction bases outside the gene matches: 10. Germline CDR1 is MNHEY and CDR2 is SVGAGI. The CDR3 is 15 residues long.

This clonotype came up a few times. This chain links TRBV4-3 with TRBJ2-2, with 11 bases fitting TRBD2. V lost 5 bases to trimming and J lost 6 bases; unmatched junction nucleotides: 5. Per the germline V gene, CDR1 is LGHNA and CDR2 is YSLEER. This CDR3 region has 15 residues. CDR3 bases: TGCGCCAGCAGCTTGCTAGCGGGAGGCTCCGGGGAGCTGTTTTTT. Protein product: CASSLLAGGSGELFF.